This T cell receptor beta chain was found in a study of control samples from healthy donors and cancer patients. The V gene's germline CDR1 is SEHNR and CDR2 FQNEAQ (reference sequence). Trimming shortened V by 2 bases and J by 7 bases, and 20 bases separated the two germline ends. The CDR3 totals 17 residues. Here immunoSEQ multiplex PCR was the method, and the copy in TCRdb shows in-frame clones only, minus some. The data show under 450,000 clones, with more than 80% seen just once and roughly 6.4% held by the top ten. This clone was seen a single time. The TCR comes from a man aged 40-49 years with head and neck cancer. The sequenced material came from PBMCs. V is TRBV7-9 and J is TRBJ1-4; D is unresolved. This CDR3 is CASSLLNPTSRPEKLFF. CDR3 in DNA: TGTGCCAGCAGCTTATTAAACCCGACGTCTCGACCTGAAAAACTGTTTTTT.